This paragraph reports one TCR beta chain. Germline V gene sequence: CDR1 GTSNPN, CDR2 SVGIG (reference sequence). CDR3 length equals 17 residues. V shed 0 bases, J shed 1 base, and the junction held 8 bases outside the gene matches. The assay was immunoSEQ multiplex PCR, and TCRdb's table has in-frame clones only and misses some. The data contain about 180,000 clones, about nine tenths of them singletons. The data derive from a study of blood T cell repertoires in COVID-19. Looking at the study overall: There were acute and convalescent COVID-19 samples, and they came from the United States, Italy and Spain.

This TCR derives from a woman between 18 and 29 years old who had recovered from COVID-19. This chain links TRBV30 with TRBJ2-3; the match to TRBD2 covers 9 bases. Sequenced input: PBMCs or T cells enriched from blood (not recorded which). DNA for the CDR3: TGTGCCTGGAGTGTAGGATGGCGACTAGCGGGCACAGATACGCAGTATTTT. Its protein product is CAWSVGWRLAGTDTQYF. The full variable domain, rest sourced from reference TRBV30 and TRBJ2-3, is SQTIHQWPATLVQPVGSPLSLECTVEGTSNPNLYWYRQAAGRGLQLLFYSVGIGQISSEVPQNLSASRPQDRQFILSSKKLLLSDSGFYLCAWSVGWRLAGTDTQYFGPGTRLTVL.